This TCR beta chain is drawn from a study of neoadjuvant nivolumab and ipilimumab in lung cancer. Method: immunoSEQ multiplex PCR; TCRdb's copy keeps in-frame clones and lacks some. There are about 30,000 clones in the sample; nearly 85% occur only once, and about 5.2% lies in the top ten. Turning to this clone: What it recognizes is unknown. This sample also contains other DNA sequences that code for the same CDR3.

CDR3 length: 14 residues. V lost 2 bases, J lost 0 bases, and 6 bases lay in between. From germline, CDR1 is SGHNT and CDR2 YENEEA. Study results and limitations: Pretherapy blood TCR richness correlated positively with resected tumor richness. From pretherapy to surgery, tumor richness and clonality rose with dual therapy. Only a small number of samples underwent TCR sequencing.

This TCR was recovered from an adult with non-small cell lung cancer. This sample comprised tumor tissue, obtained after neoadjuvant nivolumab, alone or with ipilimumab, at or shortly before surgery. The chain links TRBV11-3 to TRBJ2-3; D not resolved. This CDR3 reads CASSLTGSTDTQYF. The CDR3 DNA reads TGTGCCAGCAGCTTAACGGGCAGCACAGATACGCAGTATTTT.